Detailed here is one T cell receptor (beta chain). As processed by the authors: The authors estimated nucleated cell counts from reference gene primer amplification. Profiling relied on immunoSEQ multiplex PCR, and the TCRdb table lists in-frame clones only, not all of them. V and J calls and clone size come straight from that table; D and trimming were deduced from the DNA. The top ten hold about 3.4% of the sample, which has 20,000 to 25,000 clones, about 91% seen once. These data belong to a study of blood T cell repertoires in COVID-19. At the level of the study: T cells, B-cell-depleted T cells, or PBMCs supplied cDNA or gDNA.

Germline CDR1 SGDLS, CDR2 YYNGEE. V shed 3 bases and J 7 bases; nucleotides not matched to a gene: 13. This CDR3 spans 16 amino acids. Material: peripheral blood. The receptor was isolated from a woman in her sixties or seventies with active COVID-19. The rearrangement uses TRBV9 and TRBJ2-1; TRBD1 agrees at 7 bases. CDR3 protein: CASSGVTGSLRNEQFF. Written as DNA, the CDR3 is TGTGCCAGCAGCGGGGTGACAGGGTCGTTAAGAAATGAGCAGTTCTTC.